This T cell receptor beta chain was captured in a study of human T cells and chemical hapten exposure. Time point specified: pre-sensitization, week 0. The treatment was: therapeutic diphenylcyclopropenone sensitization with weekly scalp DPC. RNA extraction used unfractionated whole blood as the source of total RNA. This clonotype was recorded at least ten times. A single record per CDR3 protein comes from TCRdb applying MiXCR to the RACE reads. Of approximately 320,000 distinct CDR3 sequences in the sample, around 5.5% were seen once. The sequenced sample was whole blood, obtained in connection with sensitization to the hapten diphenylcyclopropenone (DPC). The receptor's source is a woman aged 18-30 years with alopecia areata. Some clones in this sample may be carry-over from other donors' samples.

Written as DNA, the CDR3 is TGTGCCAGCAGCTTAGGAAAGCCTGGGCTAGCGGGGCTCCAGATTTCCTACGAGCAGTACTTC. This codes for CASSLGKPGLAGLQISYEQYF. J is TRBJ2-7 and V is TRBV11-2, with 9 bases identical to TRBD2. After removal of 1 base from V and 1 base from J, the junction contained 20 bases not matched to a gene. The CDR3 is 21 amino acids. The germline V gene has CDR1 SGHAT and CDR2 FQNNGV.